These 9 T cell receptor beta chains were sequenced from one sample in a study of CD8 T cells in Susac syndrome. With random hexamers, 0.5 to 1 ug RNA was reverse transcribed. TCRdb passed the immunoSEQ multiplex PCR reads through MiXCR, listing each CDR3 protein once. The sample lists about 89,000 distinct CDR3 sequences, 85% to 95% occurring once. The specimen was CD8+ T cells from PBMCs. Receptors originate from a human donor in good health.

The chain recombines TRBV13 with TRBJ1-5; D unresolved. The CDR3 is 12 amino acids. Germline CDR1 is PRHDT and CDR2 is FYEKMQ (reference sequence). V gave up 3 bases and J gave up 4 bases, with 4 bases separating them. The CDR3 sequence is CASSFWNQPQHF. CDR3 coding DNA: TGTGCCAGCAGCTTTTGGAATCAGCCCCAGCATTTT.

The rearrangement joins TRBV7-2 to TRBJ2-3, with 11 nucleotides matching TRBD2. Trimming at V came to 5 bases and at J to 0 bases, leaving 7 bases not matched to a gene. The CDR3 spans 17 residues. From germline, CDR1 is SGHTA and CDR2 FQGNSA. CDR3 protein: CASSLPSGGPSTDTQYF. CDR3 coding DNA: TGTGCCAGCAGCCTTCCTAGCGGGGGGCCGAGCACAGATACGCAGTATTTT.

This chain joins TRBV6-2 or TRBV6-3 and TRBJ1-1, with TRBD1 as a possible D gene (6 bases). V dropped 2 bases and J dropped 4 bases, with 23 bases sitting between them. This CDR3 comprises 18 residues. CDR1 is MNHEY, CDR2 SVGEGT, per germline. CDR3 DNA: TGTGCCAGCAGTTACGAACTGGGGTACGGGGGCCGGGGCACTGAAGCTTTCTTT. It specifies CASSYELGYGGRGTEAFF.

This sequence joins TRBV4-1 and TRBJ1-1; 8 bases line up with TRBD1. The V segment lost 2 bases and the J segment 4 bases; nucleotides outside the gene matches: 6. Germline V lookup: CDR1 MGHRA, CDR2 YSYEKL. CDR3 length: 15 residues. Here the CDR3 DNA reads TGCGCCAGCAGCCAAAGACAGGGGTTGGTCACTGAAGCTTTCTTT. It yields the protein CASSQRQGLVTEAFF.

The chain uses TRBV7-2 and TRBJ2-1; the match to TRBD2 covers 7 bases. This CDR3 is 16 amino acids long. Trimming removed 4 bases from V and 1 base from J; junction bases left unmatched: 7. Germline V gives CDR1 SGHTA, CDR2 FQGNSA. In DNA, the CDR3 is TGTGCCAGCAGCTACTTAGCGGGTGGGTCCTACAATGAGCAGTTCTTC. It is translated as CASSYLAGGSYNEQFF.

This clonotype was seen just once. V usage is TRBV14 and J usage is TRBJ2-1; D may match TRBD1 or TRBD2 (5 bases each). The V gene's germline CDR1 is SGHDN and CDR2 FVKESK. V was shortened by 2 bases and J by 4 bases, with 9 bases between the two germline ends. The CDR3 is 14 amino acids. This chain's CDR3 is CASSQRGLYNEQFF. The CDR3 DNA follows: TGTGCCAGCAGCCAACGGGGCTTATACAATGAGCAGTTCTTC. The full variable domain, completed using reference TRBV14 and TRBJ2-1, is EAGVTQFPSHSVIEKGQTVTLRCDPISGHDNLYWYRRVMGKEIKFLLHFVKESKQDESGMPNNRFLAERTGGTYSTLKVQPAELEDSGVYFCASSQRGLYNEQFFGPGTRLTVL.

This clonotype was seen once. This chain uses TRBV11-2 with TRBJ2-3; 8 bases align to TRBD1. Germline CDR1 and CDR2: SGHAT and FQNNGV. With 2 bases clipped from V and 5 bases from J, the junction kept 6 bases outside the gene matches. This CDR3 has 15 amino acids. CDR3 residues: CASSLQGAQIDTQYF. In DNA, the CDR3 is TGTGCCAGCAGCTTACAGGGGGCGCAGATAGATACGCAGTATTTT.

The chain recombines TRBV6-4 with TRBJ2-5, with D perhaps matching TRBD2 (5 bases). The J call may be mistaken, given a closer DNA end match to TRBJ2-3. CDR3 length equals 11 residues. Looked up from germline, CDR1 is MRHNA and CDR2 is SNTAGT. CDR3 amino acids: CASSGGETQYF. CDR3 DNA sequence: TGTGCCAGCAGTGGTGGGGAGACGCAGTATTTT.

This clonotype showed up just once. The V and J genes are TRBV23-1 and TRBJ2-4; D remains unclear. TRBV23-1 is an ORF, and what it does is uncertain. Between the trimmed V and J ends, which lost 3 bases and 0 bases, there was a span of 12 bases. The CDR3 totals 16 residues. CDR3 sequence (DNA): TGCGCCAGCAGTCACGGCGGTCAACTAGCCAAAAACATTCAGTACTTC. Amino acid sequence: CASSHGGQLAKNIQYF.